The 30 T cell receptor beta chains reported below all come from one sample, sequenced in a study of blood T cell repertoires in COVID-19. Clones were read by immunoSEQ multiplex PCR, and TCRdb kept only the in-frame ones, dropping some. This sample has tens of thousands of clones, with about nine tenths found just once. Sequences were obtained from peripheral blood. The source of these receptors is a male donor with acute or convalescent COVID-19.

CDR3 region: CASSLQGDTQYF. The DNA for the CDR3 is TGCGCCAGCAGCTTGCAGGGAGATACGCAGTATTTT. V and J are TRBV5-1 and TRBJ2-3, with D tentatively TRBD1 (5 bases). Trimming removed 1 base at V and 5 bases at J, with 5 bases between. CDR1 and CDR2 (germline): SGHRS, YFSETQ. This CDR3 is 12 amino acids long.

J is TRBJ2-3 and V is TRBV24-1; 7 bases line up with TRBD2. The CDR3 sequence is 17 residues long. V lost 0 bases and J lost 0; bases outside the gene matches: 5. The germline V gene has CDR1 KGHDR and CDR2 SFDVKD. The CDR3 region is CATSDLGWGGSTDTQYF. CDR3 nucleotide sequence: TGTGCCACCAGTGATTTGGGGTGGGGGGGTAGCACAGATACGCAGTATTTT.

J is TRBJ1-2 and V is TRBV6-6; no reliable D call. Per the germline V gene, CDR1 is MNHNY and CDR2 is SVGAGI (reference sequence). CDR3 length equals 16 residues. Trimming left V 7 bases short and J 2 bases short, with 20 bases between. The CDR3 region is CASTQGLTGGNYGYTF. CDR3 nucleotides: TGTGCCAGCACCCAAGGACTCACCGGAGGAAACTATGGCTACACCTTC.

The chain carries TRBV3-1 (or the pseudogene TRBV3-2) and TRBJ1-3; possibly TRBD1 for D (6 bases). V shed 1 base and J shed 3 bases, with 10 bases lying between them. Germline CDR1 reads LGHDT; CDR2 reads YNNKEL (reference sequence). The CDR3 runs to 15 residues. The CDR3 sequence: CASSQVLGGGNTIYF. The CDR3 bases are TGTGCCAGCAGCCAAGTCTTAGGGGGTGGAAACACCATATATTTT.

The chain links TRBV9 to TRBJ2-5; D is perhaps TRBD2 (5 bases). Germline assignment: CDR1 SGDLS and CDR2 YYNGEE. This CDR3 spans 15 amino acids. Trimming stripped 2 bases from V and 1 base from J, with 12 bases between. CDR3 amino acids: CASSVAGVTQETQYF. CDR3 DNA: TGTGCCAGCAGCGTGGCCGGGGTCACCCAAGAGACCCAGTACTTC.

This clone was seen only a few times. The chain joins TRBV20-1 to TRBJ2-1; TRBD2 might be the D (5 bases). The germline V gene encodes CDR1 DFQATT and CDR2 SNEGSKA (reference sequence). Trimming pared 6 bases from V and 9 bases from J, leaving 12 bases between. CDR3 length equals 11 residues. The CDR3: CSAPLVSEQFF. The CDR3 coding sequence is TGCAGTGCGCCACTAGTTAGTGAGCAGTTCTTC.

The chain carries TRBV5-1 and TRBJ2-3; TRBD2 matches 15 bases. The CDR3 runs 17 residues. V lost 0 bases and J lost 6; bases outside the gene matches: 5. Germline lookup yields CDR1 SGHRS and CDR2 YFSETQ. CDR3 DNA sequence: TGCGCCAGCAGCTTGGATGGGACTAGCGGGGGGTGGGATACGCAGTATTTT. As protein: CASSLDGTSGGWDTQYF.

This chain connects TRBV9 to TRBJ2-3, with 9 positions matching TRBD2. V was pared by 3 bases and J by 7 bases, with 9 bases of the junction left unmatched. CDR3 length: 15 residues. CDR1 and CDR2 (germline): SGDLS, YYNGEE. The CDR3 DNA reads TGTGCCAGCAGCGCCCTCGGGACTAGCTTAAATACGCAGTATTTT. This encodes CASSALGTSLNTQYF.

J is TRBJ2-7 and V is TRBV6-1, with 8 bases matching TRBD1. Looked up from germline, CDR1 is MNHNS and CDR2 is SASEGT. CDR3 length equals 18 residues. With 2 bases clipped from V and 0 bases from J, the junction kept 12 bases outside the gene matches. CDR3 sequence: CASSELLAGGLSSYEQYF. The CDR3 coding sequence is TGTGCCAGCAGTGAACTCCTGGCAGGGGGCCTAAGCTCCTACGAGCAGTACTTC.

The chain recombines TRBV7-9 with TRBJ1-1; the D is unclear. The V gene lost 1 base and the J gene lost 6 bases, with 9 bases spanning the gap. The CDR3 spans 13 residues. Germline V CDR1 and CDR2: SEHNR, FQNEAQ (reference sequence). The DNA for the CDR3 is TGTGCCAGCAGCTTAGGAGGGCAACCTGAAGCTTTCTTT. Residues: CASSLGGQPEAFF. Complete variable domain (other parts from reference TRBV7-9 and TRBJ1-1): DTGVSQNPRHKITKRGQNVTFRCDPISEHNRLYWYRQTLGQGPEFLTYFQNEAQLEKSRLLSDRFSAERPKGSFSTLEIQRTEQGDSAMYLCASSLGGQPEAFFGQGTRLTVV.

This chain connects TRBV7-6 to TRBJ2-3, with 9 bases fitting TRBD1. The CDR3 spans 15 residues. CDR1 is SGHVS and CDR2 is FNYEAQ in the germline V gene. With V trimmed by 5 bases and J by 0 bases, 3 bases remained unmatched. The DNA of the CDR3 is TGTGCCAGCAGCCAGGACAGGGGTAGCACAGATACGCAGTATTTT. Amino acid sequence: CASSQDRGSTDTQYF.

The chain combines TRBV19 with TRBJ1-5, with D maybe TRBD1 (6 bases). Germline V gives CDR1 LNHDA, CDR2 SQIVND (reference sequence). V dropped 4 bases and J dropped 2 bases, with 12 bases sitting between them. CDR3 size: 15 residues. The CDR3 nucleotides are TGTGCCAGTAGTAGCCGACAGGTTCGCAATCAGCCCCAGCATTTT. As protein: CASSSRQVRNQPQHF.

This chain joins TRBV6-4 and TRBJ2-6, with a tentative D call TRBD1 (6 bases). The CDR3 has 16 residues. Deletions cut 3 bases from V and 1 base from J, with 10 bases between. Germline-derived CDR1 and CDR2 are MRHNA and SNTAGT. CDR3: CASSDQGGSGANVLTF. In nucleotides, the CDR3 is TGTGCCAGCAGTGATCAAGGGGGTTCTGGGGCCAACGTCCTGACTTTC.

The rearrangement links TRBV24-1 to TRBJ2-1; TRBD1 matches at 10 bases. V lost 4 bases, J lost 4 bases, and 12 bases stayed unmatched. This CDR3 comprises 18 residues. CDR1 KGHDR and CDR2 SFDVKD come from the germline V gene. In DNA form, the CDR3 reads TGTGCCACCAGTGACCCCGGGACAGGGGCCAAGGGGTACAATGAGCAGTTCTTC. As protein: CATSDPGTGAKGYNEQFF.

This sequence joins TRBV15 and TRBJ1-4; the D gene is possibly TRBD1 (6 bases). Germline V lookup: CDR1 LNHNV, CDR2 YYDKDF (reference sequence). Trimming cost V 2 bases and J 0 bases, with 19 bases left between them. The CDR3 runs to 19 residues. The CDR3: CATSRKPGQSTTTNEKLFF. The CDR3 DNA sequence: TGTGCCACCAGCAGAAAGCCGGGACAATCCACAACAACTAATGAAAAACTGTTTTTT.

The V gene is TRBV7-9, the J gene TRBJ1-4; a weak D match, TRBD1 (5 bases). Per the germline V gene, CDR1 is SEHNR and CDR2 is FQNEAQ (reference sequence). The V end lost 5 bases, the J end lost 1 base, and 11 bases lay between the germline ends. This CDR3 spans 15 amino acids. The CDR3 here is CASSTGGLTNEKLFF. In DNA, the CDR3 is TGTGCCAGCAGCACGGGGGGACTAACTAATGAAAAACTGTTTTTT.

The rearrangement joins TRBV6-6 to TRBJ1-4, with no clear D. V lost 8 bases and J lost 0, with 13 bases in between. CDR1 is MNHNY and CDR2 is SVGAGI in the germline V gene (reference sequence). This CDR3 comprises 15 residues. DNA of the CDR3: TGTGCCAGCGTGGACGGGGTCGCAACTAATGAAAAACTGTTTTTT. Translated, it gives CASVDGVATNEKLFF.

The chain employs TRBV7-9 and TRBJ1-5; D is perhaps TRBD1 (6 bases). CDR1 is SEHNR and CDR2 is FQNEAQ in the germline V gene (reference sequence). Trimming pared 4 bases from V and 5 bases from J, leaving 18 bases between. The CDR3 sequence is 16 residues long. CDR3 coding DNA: TGTGCCAGCAGCTCTGCAGGGGCCCCGGGCGATCAGCCCCAGCATTTT. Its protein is CASSSAGAPGDQPQHF.

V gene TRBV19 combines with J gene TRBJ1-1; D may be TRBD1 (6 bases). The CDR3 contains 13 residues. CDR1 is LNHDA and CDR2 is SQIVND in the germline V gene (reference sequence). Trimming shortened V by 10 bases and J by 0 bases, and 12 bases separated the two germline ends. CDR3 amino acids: CATLGQMNTEAFF. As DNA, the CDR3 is TGTGCCACACTGGGACAAATGAACACTGAAGCTTTCTTT.

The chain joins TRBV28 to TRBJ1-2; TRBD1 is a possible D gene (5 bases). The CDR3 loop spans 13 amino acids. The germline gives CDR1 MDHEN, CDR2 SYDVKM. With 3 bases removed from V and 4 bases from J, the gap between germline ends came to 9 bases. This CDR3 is CASSLSGIYGYTF. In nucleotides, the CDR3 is TGTGCCAGCAGTTTGTCAGGGATCTATGGCTACACCTTC.

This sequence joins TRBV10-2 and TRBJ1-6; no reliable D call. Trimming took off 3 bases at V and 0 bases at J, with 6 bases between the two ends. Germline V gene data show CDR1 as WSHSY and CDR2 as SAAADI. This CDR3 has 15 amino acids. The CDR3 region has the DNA TGCGCCAGCAGTGATGAGGGCTCCTATAATTCACCCCTCCACTTT. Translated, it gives CASSDEGSYNSPLHF.

This CDR3 reads CAWSRTQTNSPLHF. The CDR3 nucleotides are TGTGCCTGGAGTAGGACACAGACTAATTCACCCCTCCACTTT. The J gene is TRBJ1-6, the V gene TRBV30; possibly TRBD1 for D (5 bases). The length of the CDR3 is 14 residues. Looked up from germline, CDR1 is GTSNPN and CDR2 is SVGIG (reference sequence). V lost 2 bases to trimming and J lost 6 bases, with 11 bases between them. The full variable domain, with the rest looked up from reference TRBV30 and TRBJ1-6, is SQTIHQWPATLVQPVGSPLSLECTVEGTSNPNLYWYRQAAGRGLQLLFYSVGIGQISSEVPQNLSASRPQDRQFILSSKKLLLSDSGFYLCAWSRTQTNSPLHFGNGTRLTVT.

The CDR3 loop reads CASSRQLYGYTF. DNA of the CDR3: TGTGCCAGCAGTCGACAGCTCTATGGCTACACCTTC. V is TRBV12-3 or TRBV12-4 and J is TRBJ1-2; perhaps TRBD1 as D (5 bases). V lost 5 bases to trimming and J lost 4 bases, with 8 bases between them. The CDR3 totals 12 residues.

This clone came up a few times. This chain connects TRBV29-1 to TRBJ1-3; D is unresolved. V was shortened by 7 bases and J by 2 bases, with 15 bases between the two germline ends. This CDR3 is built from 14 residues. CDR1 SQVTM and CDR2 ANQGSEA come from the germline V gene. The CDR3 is CSAWSVRAGNTIYF. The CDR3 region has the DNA TGCAGCGCTTGGTCCGTGAGGGCTGGAAACACCATATATTTT.

The CDR3 protein is CASSFPGGPETQYF. The CDR3 region has the DNA TGTGCCAGCAGCTTCCCGGGGGGGCCAGAGACCCAGTACTTC. V usage is TRBV5-5 and J usage is TRBJ2-5, with TRBD2 matching over 8 bases. The ends lost 2 bases at V and 4 bases at J; junction bases unmatched: 4. The CDR3 length is 14 residues. CDR1 is SGHKS, CDR2 YYEKEE, per germline (reference sequence).

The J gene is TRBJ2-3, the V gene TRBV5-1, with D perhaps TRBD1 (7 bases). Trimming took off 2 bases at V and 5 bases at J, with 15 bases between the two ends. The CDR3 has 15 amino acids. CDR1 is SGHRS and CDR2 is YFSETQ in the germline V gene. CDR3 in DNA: TGCGCCAGCAGCTTTTCGGGGCAGGGGGGAGATACGCAGTATTTT. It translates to CASSFSGQGGDTQYF. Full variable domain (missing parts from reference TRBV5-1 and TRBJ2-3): KAGVTQTPRYLIKTRGQQVTLSCSPISGHRSVSWYQQTPGQGLQFLFEYFSETQRNKGNFPGRFSGRQFSNSRSEMNVSTLELGDSALYLCASSFSGQGGDTQYFGPGTRLTVL.

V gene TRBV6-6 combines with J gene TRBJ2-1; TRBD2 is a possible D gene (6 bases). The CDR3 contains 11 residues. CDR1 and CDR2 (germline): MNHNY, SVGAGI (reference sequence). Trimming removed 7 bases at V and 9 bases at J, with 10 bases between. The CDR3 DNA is TGTGCCAGCACTCAGACTAGTGAGCAGTTCTTC. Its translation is CASTQTSEQFF.

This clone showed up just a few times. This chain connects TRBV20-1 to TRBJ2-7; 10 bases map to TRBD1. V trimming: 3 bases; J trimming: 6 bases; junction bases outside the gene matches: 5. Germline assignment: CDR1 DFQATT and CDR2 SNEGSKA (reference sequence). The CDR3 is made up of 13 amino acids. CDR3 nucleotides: TGCAGTGCTAGTAGACAGGGGGCTAGCGAGCAGTACTTC. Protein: CSASRQGASEQYF.

The CDR3 DNA sequence: TGTGCCAGCAGTGAACTGGGACAGGGAAACACTGAAGCTTTCTTT. This encodes CASSELGQGNTEAFF. The V and J genes are TRBV2 and TRBJ1-1, with TRBD1 matching over 9 bases. V lost 2 bases, J lost 2 bases, and 3 bases stayed unmatched. Germline CDR1 and CDR2: SNHLY and FYNNEI. The CDR3 contains 15 residues. The variable domain in full, with the rest retrieved from reference TRBV2 and TRBJ1-1, is EPEVTQTPSHQVTQMGQEVILRCVPISNHLYFYWYRQILGQKVEFLVSFYNNEISEKSEIFDDQFSVERPDGSNFTLKIRSTKLEDSAMYFCASSELGQGNTEAFFGQGTRLTVV.

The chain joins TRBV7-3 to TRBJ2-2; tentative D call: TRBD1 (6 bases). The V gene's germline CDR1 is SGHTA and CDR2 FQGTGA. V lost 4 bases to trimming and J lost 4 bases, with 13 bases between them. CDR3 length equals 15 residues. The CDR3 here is CASSSDPRGTGELFF. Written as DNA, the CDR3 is TGTGCCAGCAGCTCCGACCCCAGGGGCACCGGGGAGCTGTTTTTT.